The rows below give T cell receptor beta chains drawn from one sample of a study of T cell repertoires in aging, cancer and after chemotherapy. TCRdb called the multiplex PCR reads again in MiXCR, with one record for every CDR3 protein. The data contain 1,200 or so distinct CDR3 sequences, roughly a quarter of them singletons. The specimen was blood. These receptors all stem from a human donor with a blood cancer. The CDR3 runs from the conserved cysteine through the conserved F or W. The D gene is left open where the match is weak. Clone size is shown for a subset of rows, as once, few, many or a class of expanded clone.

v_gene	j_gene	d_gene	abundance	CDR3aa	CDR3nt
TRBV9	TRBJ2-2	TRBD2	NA	CASSVAWLAGGVRTGELFF	TGTGCCAGCAGCGTAGCGTGGCTAGCGGGAGGGGTCCGTACCGGGGAGCTGTTTTTT
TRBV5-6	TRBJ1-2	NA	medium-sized	CASSPGGGRGNYGYTF	TGTGCCAGCAGCCCGGGGGGGGGTCGCGGAAACTATGGCTACACCTTC
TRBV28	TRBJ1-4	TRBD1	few	CASSFWTGSSSNEKLFF	TGTGCCAGCAGTTTTTGGACAGGATCCTCGAGTAATGAAAAACTGTTTTTT
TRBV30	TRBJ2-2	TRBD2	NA	CAWGKLAGANTGELFF	TGTGCCTGGGGGAAACTAGCGGGGGCGAACACCGGGGAGCTGTTTTTT
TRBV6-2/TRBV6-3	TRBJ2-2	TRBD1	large	CASKGQGTGELFF	TGTGCCAGCAAAGGACAGGGAACCGGGGAGCTGTTTTTT
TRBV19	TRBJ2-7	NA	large	CASSMGRASYEQYF	TGTGCCAGTAGTATGGGCCGAGCTTCCTACGAGCAGTACTTC
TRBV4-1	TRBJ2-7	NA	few	CASSQGTRGYEQYF	TGCGCCAGCAGCCAAGGTACCAGGGGCTACGAGCAGTACTTC
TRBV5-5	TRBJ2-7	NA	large	CASSSGTSYEQYF	TGTGCCAGCAGCTCCGGGACTTCCTACGAGCAGTACTTC
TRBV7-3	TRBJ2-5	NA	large	CASSPTGTWGETQYF	TGTGCCAGCAGCCCAACCGGGACATGGGGAGAGACCCAGTACTTC
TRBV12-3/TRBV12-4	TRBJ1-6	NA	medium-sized	CASSLGQASYNSPLHF	TGTGCCAGCAGTTTGGGGCAGGCATCCTATAATTCACCCCTCCACTTT
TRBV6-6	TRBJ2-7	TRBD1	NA	CASSYTIGTGGVHEQYF	TGTGCCAGCAGTTACACTATAGGGACAGGGGGCGTGCACGAGCAGTACTTC
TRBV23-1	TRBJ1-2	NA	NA	CASRLGGHHNYGYTF	TGCGCCAGCAGGCTGGGAGGACACCATAACTATGGCTACACCTTC
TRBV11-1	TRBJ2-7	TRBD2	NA	CASSLGLAGLLSYEQYF	TGTGCCAGCAGCTTGGGACTAGCGGGACTTCTCTCCTACGAGCAGTACTTC
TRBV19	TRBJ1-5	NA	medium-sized	CATSARSGDSNQPQHF	TGTGCCACCTCCGCGAGGTCGGGTGATAGCAATCAGCCCCAGCATTTT
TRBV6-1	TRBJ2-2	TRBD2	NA	CASSQTSGAIKAGELFF	TGTGCCAGCAGTCAGACTAGCGGGGCGATAAAAGCCGGGGAGCTGTTTTTT
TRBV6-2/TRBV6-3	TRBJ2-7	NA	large	CASSYSSRIYEQYF	TGTGCCAGCAGTTACTCGAGCAGGATTTACGAGCAGTACTTC
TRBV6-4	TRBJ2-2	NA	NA	CASSPTAGELFF	TGTGCCAGCAGCCCCACGGCCGGGGAGCTGTTTTTT
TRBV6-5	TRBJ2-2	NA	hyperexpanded	CASSYITGELFF	TGTGCCAGCAGTTATATCACCGGGGAGCTGTTTTTT
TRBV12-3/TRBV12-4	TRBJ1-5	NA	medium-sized	CASSLGLRHQPQHF	TGTGCCAGCAGTTTAGGGTTAAGACATCAGCCCCAGCATTTT
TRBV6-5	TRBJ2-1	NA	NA	CASRLTRGRWDEQFF	TGTGCCAGCCGCCTTACACGGGGTCGTTGGGATGAGCAGTTCTTC
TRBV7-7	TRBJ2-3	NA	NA	CASSLASPGLLTDTQYF	TGTGCCAGCAGCTTAGCATCCCCGGGACTCCTCACAGATACGCAGTATTTT
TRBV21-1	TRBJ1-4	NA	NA	CASPSQILLGRCEKLFF	TGTGCCAGCCCCAGCCAGATCTTACTGGGGCGGTGTGAAAAACTGTTTTTT
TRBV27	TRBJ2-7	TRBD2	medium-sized	CASSLSVGTSGSGEQYF	TGTGCCAGCAGTTTATCGGTGGGGACTAGCGGGAGCGGGGAGCAGTACTTC
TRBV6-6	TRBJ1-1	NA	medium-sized	CASTLGDTEAFF	TGTGCCAGCACCCTCGGGGACACTGAAGCTTTCTTT
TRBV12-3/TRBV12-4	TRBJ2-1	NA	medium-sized	CASSPILARGYNEQFF	TGTGCCAGCAGTCCAATCCTAGCGAGGGGTTACAATGAGCAGTTCTTC
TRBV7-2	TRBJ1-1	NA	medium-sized	CASNDLRGSNTEAFF	TGTGCCAGCAACGACCTTAGGGGATCGAACACTGAAGCTTTCTTT
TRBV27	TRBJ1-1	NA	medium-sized	CASSLSRGDTEAFF	TGTGCCAGCAGTTTATCTCGAGGGGACACTGAAGCTTTCTTT
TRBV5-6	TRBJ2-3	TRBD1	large	CASSPTGVSTDTQYF	TGTGCCAGCAGTCCGACAGGGGTGAGCACAGATACGCAGTATTTT
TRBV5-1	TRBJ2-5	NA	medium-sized	CASSSSGSLVGETQYF	TGCGCCAGCAGCTCCTCGGGATCACTAGTGGGCGAGACCCAGTACTTC